This T cell receptor (beta chain) was sequenced in a study of cytomegalovirus exposure and HLA in healthy donors. Overall study findings and caveats: As a later analysis showed, several of the most significant clusters appeared to be linked to common viral pathogens. According to a later analysis, most TCR beta chains associated with CMV appeared HLA-restricted.

Vbeta (60) and Jbeta (13) primers were used in the PCR. Using immunoSEQ multiplex PCR, the repertoire was profiled, and TCRdb retains in-frame clones only, with some absent. The sample records about 240,000 clones, about 86% being singletons. Of note for this clone: Its antigen is undetermined.

V was clipped by 7 bases and J by 5 bases, with 12 bases between them. CDR1 is SGHAT and CDR2 is FQDESV in the germline V gene (reference sequence). The CDR3 runs 13 residues. This chain uses TRBV11-1 with TRBJ2-1; D is perhaps TRBD1 (7 bases). The sample taken for sequencing was PBMCs. This TCR came from a woman in her sixties or seventies in good health and CMV-seropositive. The CDR3, as DNA: TGTGCCAGCACGGGCAGGGGGGACAATGAGCAGTTCTTC. Translation gives CASTGRGDNEQFF.